Below are 15 T cell receptor beta chains sequenced from a single sample in a study of shared clonotypes between healthy human individuals. Produced via immunoSEQ multiplex PCR; TCRdb's table is partial and in-frame only. This sample has under 650,000 clones; 90% to 96% occur once, and the top ten carry about 0.064%. Source material: naive CD4+ T cells sorted from blood. Subset here: CD45RA+ positively selected. These receptors all stem from a woman in her twenties or thirties in good health.

J is TRBJ2-7 and V is TRBV5-1, with 7 bases that match TRBD2. The CDR3 has 14 amino acids. V gave up 2 bases and J gave up 3 bases; unmatched junction bases: 5. Looked up from germline, CDR1 is SGHRS and CDR2 is YFSETQ. The CDR3: CASSFTGGGYEQYF. The CDR3 bases are TGCGCCAGCAGCTTCACGGGAGGTGGCTACGAGCAGTACTTC.

V is TRBV2 and J is TRBJ2-7; TRBD1 matches 7 bases. J gave up 0 bases and V 6 bases, and 5 bases lay outside the gene matches. Germline CDR1 and CDR2: SNHLY and FYNNEI. The CDR3 is 14 residues long. The CDR3 is CASRPGQASYEQYF. The CDR3 DNA reads TGTGCCAGCAGACCCGGACAGGCCTCCTACGAGCAGTACTTC.

This chain joins TRBV2 and TRBJ1-2; tentatively, D is TRBD1 (6 bases). CDR3 size: 13 residues. Germline-derived CDR1 and CDR2 are SNHLY and FYNNEI. V lost 3 bases and J lost 4, with 9 bases in between. The CDR3 DNA is TGTGCCAGCAGTGAGGAGACAGGCTATGGCTACACCTTC. The encoded protein is CASSEETGYGYTF.

This clone was counted between two and nine times. J is TRBJ2-5 and V is TRBV7-9; the D is unclear. CDR1 and CDR2 from the germline V gene are SEHNR and FQNEAQ (reference sequence). The CDR3 extends over 16 amino acids. The CDR3 sequence: CGYPKPDGPIQETQYF. The DNA for the CDR3 is TGTGGCTATCCGAAGCCTGATGGGCCCATCCAAGAGACCCAGTACTTC. The full variable domain, completed using reference TRBV7-9 and TRBJ2-5, is DTGVSQNPRHKITKRGQNVTFRCDPISEHNRLYWYRQTLGQGPEFLTYFQNEAQLEKSRLLSDRFSAERPKGSFSTLEIQRTEQGDSAMYLCGYPKPDGPIQETQYFGPGTRLLVL.

The genes are TRBV5-1 and TRBJ2-5; maybe TRBD2 (8 bases). V lost 5 bases and J lost 2, with 13 bases in between. Germline V gene data show CDR1 as SGHRS and CDR2 as YFSETQ. The CDR3 runs to 14 residues. The CDR3 nucleotides are TGCGCCAGCAGATTAGCGGGACAGCAAGAGACCCAGTACTTC. It codes for CASRLAGQQETQYF.

CDR3 residues: CATDRGQGDDGYTF. CDR3 nucleotide sequence: TGTGCCACCGATCGCGGACAGGGGGATGATGGCTACACCTTC. The chain has TRBV19 and TRBJ1-2; 10 positions match TRBD1. J was trimmed by 6 bases and V by 10 bases; bases with no gene match: 11. CDR3 size: 14 residues. Germline V gene sequence: CDR1 LNHDA, CDR2 SQIVND (reference sequence).

V usage is TRBV5-1 and J usage is TRBJ1-1, with a tentative D call TRBD1 (5 bases). CDR3 length equals 15 residues. V was clipped by 4 bases and J by 3 bases, with 16 bases between them. Germline V gives CDR1 SGHRS, CDR2 YFSETQ. CDR3 in DNA: TGCGCCAGCAGCCCAGCGGGACGACCGGACACTGAAGCTTTCTTT. Protein: CASSPAGRPDTEAFF.

This chain joins TRBV18 and TRBJ1-4, with a possible D match to TRBD1 (5 bases). Trimming stripped 1 base from V and 4 bases from J, with 13 bases between. CDR3 length equals 16 residues. Looked up from germline, CDR1 is KGHSH and CDR2 is LQKENI. Written as DNA, the CDR3 is TGTGCCAGCTCACCACGGCAGGGTGGGAGTAATGAAAAACTGTTTTTT. Encoded protein: CASSPRQGGSNEKLFF.

Concerning this clone: The same CDR3 arises from other DNA sequences in this sample as well. The chain is built from TRBV18 and TRBJ2-5; D remains unclear. The germline V and J ends were trimmed by 4 bases and 2 bases, with 2 bases remaining between them. The CDR3 is 11 residues long. Germline CDR1 and CDR2: KGHSH and LQKENI. CDR3 amino acids: CASSRQETQYF. CDR3 nucleotide sequence: TGTGCCAGCTCACGACAAGAGACCCAGTACTTC.

The chain has TRBV6-6 and TRBJ1-5; tentatively, D is TRBD1 (5 bases). The germline V gene encodes CDR1 MNHNY and CDR2 SVGAGI (reference sequence). V gave up 5 bases and J gave up 6 bases, with 14 bases separating them. There are 14 residues in the CDR3. In DNA form, the CDR3 reads TGTGCCAGCAGTCTACAGGCAGACGGTCAGCCCCAGCATTTT. This encodes CASSLQADGQPQHF.

V and J are TRBV19 and TRBJ2-5; 8 bases agree with TRBD1. The CDR3 totals 17 residues. Germline assignment: CDR1 LNHDA and CDR2 SQIVND (reference sequence). V trimming: 1 base; J trimming: 6 bases; junction bases outside the gene matches: 13. The CDR3 spells CASSIGTGMTGVQTQYF. CDR3 bases: TGTGCCAGTAGTATAGGGACAGGGATGACGGGGGTACAGACCCAGTACTTC.

This chain joins TRBV19 and TRBJ1-4, with D possibly TRBD1 on 6 matching bases. There are 17 residues in the CDR3. Trimming removed 6 bases at V and 8 bases at J, with 25 bases between. CDR1 and CDR2 (germline): LNHDA, SQIVND (reference sequence). As DNA, the CDR3 is TGTGCCAGTAGAAGTGGGGCCACAGGGATTCGAAGGGAAAAACTGTTTTTT. Encoded protein: CASRSGATGIRREKLFF.

The chain recombines TRBV6-1 with TRBJ1-5; D might be TRBD1 (6 bases). The CDR3 extends over 14 amino acids. The V gene lost 8 bases and the J gene lost 5 bases, with 16 bases spanning the gap. The V gene's germline CDR1 is MNHNS and CDR2 SASEGT. The CDR3: CASAIGGAYQPQHF. The CDR3 DNA sequence: TGTGCCAGCGCCATAGGGGGGGCTTATCAGCCCCAGCATTTT.

A word on this clone: Other DNA sequences within the sample encode an identical CDR3. CDR3: CASSLGNQPQHF. CDR3 sequence (DNA): TGTGCCAGCAGTTTAGGCAATCAGCCCCAGCATTTT. This chain connects TRBV28 to TRBJ1-5; D uncertain. Trimming took 2 bases from V and 2 from J, leaving 1 base between them. The CDR3 totals 12 residues. Germline V gives CDR1 MDHEN, CDR2 SYDVKM.

The V gene is TRBV28, the J gene TRBJ1-5; 7 bases agree with TRBD1. Unmatched junction bases numbered 6, after V lost 5 bases and J lost 5 bases. Per the germline V gene, CDR1 is MDHEN and CDR2 is SYDVKM. This CDR3 has 14 amino acids. CDR3 bases: TGTGCCAGCAGTCCGACAGGGATCGATCAGCCCCAGCATTTT. This codes for CASSPTGIDQPQHF.